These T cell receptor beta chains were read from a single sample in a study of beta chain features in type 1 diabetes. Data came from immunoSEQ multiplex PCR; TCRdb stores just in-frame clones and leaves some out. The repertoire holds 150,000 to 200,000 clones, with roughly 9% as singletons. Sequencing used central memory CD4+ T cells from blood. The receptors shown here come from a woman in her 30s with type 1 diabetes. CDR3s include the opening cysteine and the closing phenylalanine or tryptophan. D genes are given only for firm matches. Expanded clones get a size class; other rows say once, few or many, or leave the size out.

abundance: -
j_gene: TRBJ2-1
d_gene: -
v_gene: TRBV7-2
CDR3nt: TGTGCCAGCAGCTTACGTGCGGGAAGCTCCTACAATGAGCAGTTCTTC
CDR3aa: CASSLRAGSSYNEQFF

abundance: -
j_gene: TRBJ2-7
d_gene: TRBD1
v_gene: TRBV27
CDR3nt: TGTGCCATCTACAGGGGATCCTACGAGCAGTACTTC
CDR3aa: CAIYRGSYEQYF

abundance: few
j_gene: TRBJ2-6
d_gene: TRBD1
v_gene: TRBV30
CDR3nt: TGTGCCTGGCTACGGGACAGGGGGCGTTCTGGGGCCAACGTCCTGACTTTC
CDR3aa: CAWLRDRGRSGANVLTF

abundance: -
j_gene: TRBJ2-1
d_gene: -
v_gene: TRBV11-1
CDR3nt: TGTGCCAGCAGCTTAGGCAAGGGAGGTGAGCAGTTCTTC
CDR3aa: CASSLGKGGEQFF

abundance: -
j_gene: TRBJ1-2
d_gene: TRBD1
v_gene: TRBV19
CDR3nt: TGTGCCAGTAGTACGTCAGGGGGCGCCAGCTATGGCTACACCTTC
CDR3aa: CASSTSGGASYGYTF

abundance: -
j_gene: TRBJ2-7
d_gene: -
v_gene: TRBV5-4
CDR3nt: TGTGCCAGCAGCTTGGCGTTGTGGGCAGCCAACGAGCAGTACTTC
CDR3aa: CASSLALWAANEQYF

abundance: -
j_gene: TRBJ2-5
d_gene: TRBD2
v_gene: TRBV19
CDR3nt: TGTGCCAGTAGTAGGTCTAGCGGACAAGAGACCCAGTACTTC
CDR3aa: CASSRSSGQETQYF

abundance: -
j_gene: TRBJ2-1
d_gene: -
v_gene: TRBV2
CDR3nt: TGTGCCAGCAGTGACGGGGTCGTGCAGTTCTTC
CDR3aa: CASSDGVVQFF

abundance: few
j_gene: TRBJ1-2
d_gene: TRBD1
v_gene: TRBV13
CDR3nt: TGTGCCAGCAGCGCCTGGGACAGGGAAGGGGATGGCTACACCTTC
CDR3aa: CASSAWDREGDGYTF

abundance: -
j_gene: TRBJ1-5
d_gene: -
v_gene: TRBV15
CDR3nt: TGTGCCACCAGCAAAGGGGAAGAGGATCAGCCCCAGCATTTT
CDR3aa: CATSKGEEDQPQHF

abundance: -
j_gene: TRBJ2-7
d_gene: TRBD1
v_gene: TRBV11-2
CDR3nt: TGTGCCAGCAGCAGGGGACAGGCTGGGGACTACGAGCAGTACTTC
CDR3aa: CASSRGQAGDYEQYF

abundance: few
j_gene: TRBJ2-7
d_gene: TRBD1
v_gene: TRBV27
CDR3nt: TGTGCCAGCAGTTTACCTATTGGGACAGGGGGGTACGAGCAGTACTTC
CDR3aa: CASSLPIGTGGYEQYF

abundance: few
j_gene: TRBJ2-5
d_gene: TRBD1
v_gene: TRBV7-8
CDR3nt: TGTGCCAGCAGCCCCGGACAGGAAGAGACCCAGTACTTC
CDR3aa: CASSPGQEETQYF

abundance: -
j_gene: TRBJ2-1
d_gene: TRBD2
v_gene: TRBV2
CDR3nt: TGTGCCACCACCGGCAGGGAGGTAGCGGGAGCAAATGAGCAGTTCTTC
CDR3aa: CATTGREVAGANEQFF

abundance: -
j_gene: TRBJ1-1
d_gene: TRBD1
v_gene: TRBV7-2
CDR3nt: TGTGCCAGCAGCATACGACAGGGTAAGACTGAAGCTTTCTTT
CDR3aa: CASSIRQGKTEAFF

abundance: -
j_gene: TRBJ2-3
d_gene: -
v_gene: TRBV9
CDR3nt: TGTGCCAGCAGCTACCGGGACACCTACACAGATACGCAGTATTTT
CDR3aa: CASSYRDTYTDTQYF

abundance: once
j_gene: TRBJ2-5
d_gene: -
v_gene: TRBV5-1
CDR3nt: TGCGCCAGCAGCTTGGCCGGTAGCAGCAAAGAGACCCAGTACTTC
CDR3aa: CASSLAGSSKETQYF

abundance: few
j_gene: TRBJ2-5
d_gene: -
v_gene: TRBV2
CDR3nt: TGTGCCAGCTTAGTCTCGCAAGAGACCCAGTACTTC
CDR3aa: CASLVSQETQYF

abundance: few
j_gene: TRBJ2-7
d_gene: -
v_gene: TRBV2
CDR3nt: TGTGCCAGCAGTGACAACTACGAGCAGTACTTC
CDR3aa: CASSDNYEQYF

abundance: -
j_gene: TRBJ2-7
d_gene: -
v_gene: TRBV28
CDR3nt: TGTGCCAGCAGTCCCCCGACAGTCGGGGAGCAGTACTTC
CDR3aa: CASSPPTVGEQYF

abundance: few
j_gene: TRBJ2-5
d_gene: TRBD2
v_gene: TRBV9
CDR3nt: TGTGCCAGCAGCGTCGGGGGGAAAGAGACCCAGTACTTC
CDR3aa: CASSVGGKETQYF

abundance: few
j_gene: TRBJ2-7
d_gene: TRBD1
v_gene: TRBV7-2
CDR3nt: TGTGCCAGCAGCTTGACCGGGACAGGGGGCTACGAGCAGTACTTC
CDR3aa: CASSLTGTGGYEQYF

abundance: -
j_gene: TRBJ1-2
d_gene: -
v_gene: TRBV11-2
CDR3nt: TGTGCCAGCAGCTTAGTTCGGTCGGGGGACTATGGCTACACCTTC
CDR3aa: CASSLVRSGDYGYTF

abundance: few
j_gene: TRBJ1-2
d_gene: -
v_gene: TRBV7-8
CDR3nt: TGTGCCAGCAGCCCGGTCGGGGGTGGCTACACCTTC
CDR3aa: CASSPVGGGYTF

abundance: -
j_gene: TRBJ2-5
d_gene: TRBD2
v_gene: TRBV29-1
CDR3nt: TGCAGCGTTGTAGCGGGAGGGCCGACGGAGACCCAGTACTTC
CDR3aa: CSVVAGGPTETQYF

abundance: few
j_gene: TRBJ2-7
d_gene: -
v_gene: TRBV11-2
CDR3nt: TGTGCCAGCAGCTTGAGTGGGAGTACATACGAGCAGTACTTC
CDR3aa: CASSLSGSTYEQYF

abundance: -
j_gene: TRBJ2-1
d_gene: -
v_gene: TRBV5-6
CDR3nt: TGTGCCAGCAGCCTATACAATGAGCAGTTCTTC
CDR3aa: CASSLYNEQFF

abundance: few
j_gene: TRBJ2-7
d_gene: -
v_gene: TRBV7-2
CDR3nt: TGTGCCAGCAGCTTAGTCGTGGGCCGGGGGCAGTACTTC
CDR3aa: CASSLVVGRGQYF

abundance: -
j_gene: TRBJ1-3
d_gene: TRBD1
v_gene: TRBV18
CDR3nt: TGTGCCAGCTCACCGGCACAGGGGGGAGATGGAAACACCATATATTTT
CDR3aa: CASSPAQGGDGNTIYF

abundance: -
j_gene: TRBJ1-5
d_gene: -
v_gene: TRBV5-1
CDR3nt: TGCGCCAGCAGCTTGGAGGGTGCGGGGGCTGGGCAGCCCCAGCATTTT
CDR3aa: CASSLEGAGAGQPQHF

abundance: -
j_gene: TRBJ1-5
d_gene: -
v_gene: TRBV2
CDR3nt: TGTGCCAGCAGCCTCAACGGGGAGATCAGTCAGCCCCAGCATTTT
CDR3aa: CASSLNGEISQPQHF

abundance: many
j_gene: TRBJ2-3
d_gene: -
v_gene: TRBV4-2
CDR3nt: TGTGCCAGCAGCTCCAGGGTGACTAGCACAGATACGCAGTATTTT
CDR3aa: CASSSRVTSTDTQYF

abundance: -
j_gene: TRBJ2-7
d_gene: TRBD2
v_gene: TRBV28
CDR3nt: TGTGCCAGCAGTTTAGGGGTAGCGGGAGAACTCGAGCAGTACTTC
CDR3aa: CASSLGVAGELEQYF

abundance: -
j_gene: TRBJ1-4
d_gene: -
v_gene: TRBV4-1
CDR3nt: TGCGCCAGCAGCCAATCCAGGGCGGGAGGCAATGAAAAACTGTTTTTT
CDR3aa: CASSQSRAGGNEKLFF

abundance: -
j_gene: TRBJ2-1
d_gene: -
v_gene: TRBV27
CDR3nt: TGTGCCAGCAGCATCCGGGAGACGTCCTACAATGAGCAGTTCTTC
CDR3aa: CASSIRETSYNEQFF

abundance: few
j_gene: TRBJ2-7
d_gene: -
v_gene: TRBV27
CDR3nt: TGTGCCAGCAGTTTCAGGGCAGGAACCTACGAGCAGTACTTC
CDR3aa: CASSFRAGTYEQYF

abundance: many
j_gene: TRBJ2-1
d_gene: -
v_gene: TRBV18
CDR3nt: TGTGCCAGCTCACCAAATACTGGCAATGAGCAGTTCTTC
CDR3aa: CASSPNTGNEQFF

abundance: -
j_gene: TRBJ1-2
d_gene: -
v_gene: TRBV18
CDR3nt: TGTGCCAGCTCACCCCAACAGGTTTCCTATGGCTACACCTTC
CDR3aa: CASSPQQVSYGYTF

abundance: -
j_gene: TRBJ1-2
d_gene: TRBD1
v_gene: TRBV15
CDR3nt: TGTGCCACCAGCAGAGATCCCGGACAGGGAGCTAACTATGGCTACACCTTC
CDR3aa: CATSRDPGQGANYGYTF

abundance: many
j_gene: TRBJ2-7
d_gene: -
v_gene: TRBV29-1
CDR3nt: TGCAGCGTTGTCCCACCGAGCGAGCAGTACTTC
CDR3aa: CSVVPPSEQYF

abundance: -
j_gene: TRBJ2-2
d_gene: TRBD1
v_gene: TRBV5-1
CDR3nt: TGCGCCAGCAGCTTCTCTGGACAGGGGAACACCGGGGAGCTGTTTTTT
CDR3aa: CASSFSGQGNTGELFF

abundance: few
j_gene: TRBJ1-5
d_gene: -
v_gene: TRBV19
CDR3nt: TGTGCCAGTGACGACAGGAATCAGCCCCAGCATTTT
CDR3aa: CASDDRNQPQHF